This T cell receptor (beta chain) was captured in a study of blood T cell repertoires in COVID-19. Whole-study context: Sources were T cells, B-cell-depleted T cells, or PBMCs; the material itself was cDNA or gDNA.

Recovery among Cohort 3 donors was established by two negative PCRs, clearance, or symptom resolution. Study processing details: From reference gene primer amplification, estimates of nucleated cell counts were derived. Assay: immunoSEQ multiplex PCR; the TCRdb copy retains only in-frame clones and omits some. V, J and clone size reflect that table, while D and trimming were determined from the DNA. The sample has under 300,000 clones, roughly 86% seen once. V lost 7 bases, J lost 6 bases, and 15 bases lay in between. The CDR3 has 14 residues. From germline, CDR1 is LNHDA and CDR2 SQIVND (reference sequence).

The sequenced sample consisted of PBMCs or T cells enriched from blood (not recorded which). The chain joins TRBV19 to TRBJ2-2; TRBD2 is a possible D gene (7 bases). The TCR originated in a woman aged 55-69 years who had recovered from COVID-19. The CDR3 bases are TGTGCCAGTACCATAGGGGGGGGCGCCGGGGAGCTGTTTTTT. Protein: CASTIGGGAGELFF.